This passage covers 17 T cell receptor beta chains from one sample sequenced in a study of response to subunit inactivated influenza vaccine. Via MiXCR, TCRdb re-called the RT-PCR reads, giving one row per CDR3 protein. The table lists some 500,000 distinct CDR3 sequences, 10% to 15% of them singletons. The sample in question was PBMCs from blood, obtained about 6 weeks after vaccination. The receptor set was obtained from a man over 45 who received an inactivated influenza vaccine.

This clonotype came up a few times. The chain uses TRBV15 and TRBJ2-3; either TRBD1 or TRBD2 may supply D (5 bases each). CDR3 length: 16 residues. V was cut by 4 bases and J by 2 bases, with 16 bases left in between. Germline CDR1 and CDR2: LNHNV and YYDKDF (reference sequence). This CDR3 is CATSTGTERYTDTQYF. DNA of the CDR3: TGTGCCACCAGCACAGGGACCGAAAGGTACACAGATACGCAGTATTTT. Using reference TRBV15 and TRBJ2-3 for the parts outside the CDR3, the full variable domain is DAMVIQNPRYQVTQFGKPVTLSCSQTLNHNVMYWYQQKSSQAPKLLFHYYDKDFNNEADTPDNFQSRRPNTSFCFLDIRSPGLGDTAMYLCATSTGTERYTDTQYFGPGTRLTVL.

V usage is TRBV7-8 and J usage is TRBJ2-1; D perhaps matches TRBD1 (6 bases). Looked up from germline, CDR1 is SGHVS and CDR2 is FQNEAQ. The CDR3 loop spans 13 amino acids. V was shortened by 5 bases and J by 9 bases, with 14 bases between the two germline ends. The CDR3 protein is CASSPGSGVEQFF. In DNA form, the CDR3 reads TGTGCCAGCAGCCCAGGCTCAGGGGTTGAGCAGTTCTTC.

The CDR3 coding sequence is TGTGCCAGCAGTTACTTCAGACTAGCGGGTAATGAGCAGTTCTTC. It is translated as CASSYFRLAGNEQFF. This chain joins TRBV6-5 and TRBJ2-1, with 10 bases identical to TRBD2. Germline values: CDR1 MNHEY, CDR2 SVGAGI. The J segment lost 7 bases and the V segment lost 1 base, leaving 4 bases of the junction unmatched. The length of the CDR3 is 15 residues.

The CDR3 here is CASTGGGGETQYF. In DNA form, the CDR3 reads TGTGCCAGCACCGGCGGGGGGGGTGAGACCCAGTACTTC. This chain connects TRBV2 to TRBJ2-5, with 9 bases identical to TRBD2. The CDR3 is 13 amino acids. V lost 7 bases to trimming and J lost 5 bases; unmatched junction nucleotides: 5. Germline values: CDR1 SNHLY, CDR2 FYNNEI.

The J gene is TRBJ2-1, the V gene TRBV20-1; D is unclear. Trimming took 6 bases from V and 6 from J, leaving 18 bases between them. The CDR3 length is 14 residues. Germline V CDR1 and CDR2: DFQATT, SNEGSKA (reference sequence). CDR3 in amino acids: CSATIWTRTNEQFF. The CDR3 DNA reads TGCAGTGCCACTATTTGGACGCGAACCAATGAGCAGTTCTTC.

This clonotype was observed a handful of times. The chain uses TRBV7-2 and TRBJ2-5, with a tentative D call TRBD1 (5 bases). Trimming took 5 bases from V and 1 from J, leaving 20 bases between them. The germline CDR1 and CDR2 sequences are SGHTA and FQGNSA. The CDR3 has 17 amino acids. CDR3 coding DNA: TGTGCCAGCAGCAAAGATAGGTTGGGGCAGATCCAAGAGACCCAGTACTTC. Amino acid sequence: CASSKDRLGQIQETQYF.

This clonotype occurred many times. The V gene is TRBV7-9, the J gene TRBJ2-1; 8 nucleotides line up with TRBD1. The length of the CDR3 is 14 residues. Per the germline V gene, CDR1 is SEHNR and CDR2 is FQNEAQ (reference sequence). V was clipped by 5 bases and J by 5 bases; unmatched bases: 5. The DNA for the CDR3 is TGTGCCAGCAGCCCAGGGACAGGCAACAATGAGCAGTTCTTC. This encodes CASSPGTGNNEQFF.

This clonotype was counted ten times or more. The rearrangement links TRBV9 to TRBJ2-7; 11 nucleotides line up with TRBD1. V was pared by 0 bases and J by 6 bases, with 5 bases of the junction left unmatched. The CDR3 has 15 residues. CDR1 is SGDLS and CDR2 is YYNGEE in the germline V gene. For the CDR3, the DNA is TGTGCCAGCAGCGTAGGGGGGACAGGGGGGAGCGAGCAGTACTTC. It is translated as CASSVGGTGGSEQYF.

The chain combines TRBV7-9 with TRBJ2-3, with TRBD2 matching over 7 bases. This CDR3 spans 16 amino acids. Germline V CDR1 and CDR2: SEHNR, FQNEAQ (reference sequence). Trimming removed 7 bases from V and 2 bases from J; junction bases left unmatched: 12. CDR3: CASNRVGGGPTDTQYF. The CDR3 coding sequence is TGTGCCAGCAACCGAGTGGGGGGAGGGCCCACAGATACGCAGTATTTT.

The rearrangement joins TRBV12-3 or TRBV12-4 to TRBJ2-2; tentatively, D is TRBD1 or TRBD2 (6 bases each). The CDR3 extends over 15 amino acids. Deletions cut 3 bases from V and 5 bases from J, with 13 bases between. CDR3 in DNA: TGTGCCAGCAGTTTCTCGGGGGCCCAGACCGGGGAGCTGTTTTTT. This gives the protein CASSFSGAQTGELFF.

The chain couples TRBV5-1 to TRBJ1-2; unclear D gene. Trimming stripped 1 base from V and 2 bases from J, with 12 bases between. The V gene's germline CDR1 is SGHRS and CDR2 YFSETQ. CDR3 length: 15 residues. CDR3 amino acids: CASSLYDSPNYGYTF. CDR3 DNA: TGCGCCAGCAGCTTGTACGATTCCCCCAACTATGGCTACACCTTC.

The sample holds a few counts of this clonotype. The chain links TRBV20-1 to TRBJ2-5; TRBD2 matches 10 bases. After removal of 6 bases from V and 0 bases from J, the junction contained 7 bases not matched to a gene. CDR3 length: 15 amino acids. Germline values: CDR1 DFQATT, CDR2 SNEGSKA (reference sequence). The CDR3 reads CSAIVLAGYQETQYF. For the CDR3, the DNA is TGCAGTGCAATCGTACTAGCGGGGTACCAAGAGACCCAGTACTTC.

This clonotype was seen a few times. V and J are TRBV4-1 and TRBJ1-5; 11 nucleotides align to TRBD1. The length of the CDR3 is 15 residues. Losses at the gene ends were 4 bases for V and 6 bases for J; bases not matched to a gene: 5. CDR1 is MGHRA, CDR2 YSYEKL, per germline. The CDR3 DNA follows: TGCGCCAGCAGCCCGGGACAGGGGGTGTTTCAGCCCCAGCATTTT. This codes for CASSPGQGVFQPQHF.

The chain recombines TRBV28 with TRBJ2-7; the D gene is possibly TRBD2 (6 bases). V lost 5 bases and J 3 bases, leaving 14 bases between the germline ends. This CDR3 contains 14 residues. Germline V gene sequence: CDR1 MDHEN, CDR2 SYDVKM. In nucleotides, the CDR3 is TGTGCCAGCAGTAAGGTAGCGGCGTTCTACGAGCAGTACTTC. Residues: CASSKVAAFYEQYF. The full variable domain, its missing parts supplied by reference TRBV28 and TRBJ2-7, is DVKVTQSSRYLVKRTGEKVFLECVQDMDHENMFWYRQDPGLGLRLIYFSYDVKMKEKGDIPEGYSVSREKKERFSLILESASTNQTSMYLCASSKVAAFYEQYFGPGTRLTVT.

The chain is built from TRBV7-3 and TRBJ2-7; the match to TRBD1 covers 8 bases. V lost 5 bases, J lost 5 bases, and 5 bases stayed unmatched. The CDR3 extends over 13 amino acids. Per the germline V gene, CDR1 is SGHTA and CDR2 is FQGTGA. DNA for the CDR3: TGTGCCAGCAGCCCTGACAGGGGTAACGAGCAGTACTTC. Amino acid sequence: CASSPDRGNEQYF.

This clonotype was seen a few times. This chain links TRBV7-9 with TRBJ2-7, with a possible D match to TRBD1 (5 bases). Trimming took off 2 bases at V and 2 bases at J, with 13 bases between the two ends. In germline, CDR1 is SEHNR, CDR2 FQNEAQ (reference sequence). The CDR3 is 15 residues long. CDR3 sequence reads: CASSLRADSAYEQYF. DNA of the CDR3: TGTGCCAGCAGCTTAAGAGCTGACAGTGCCTACGAGCAGTACTTC.

This clonotype appeared a few times. The CDR3 here is CASSLNRDRGGYEQYF. The CDR3 DNA is TGTGCCAGCAGTCTCAACCGGGACAGGGGTGGCTACGAGCAGTACTTC. The chain links TRBV28 to TRBJ2-7; TRBD1 matches 10 bases. Trimming at V came to 5 bases and at J to 3 bases, leaving 10 bases not matched to a gene. Per germline, CDR1 MDHEN and CDR2 SYDVKM. The CDR3 is made up of 16 amino acids.